These 30 T cell receptor beta chains originate from one sample sequenced in a study of blood T cell repertoires in COVID-19 (dated by TCRdb to about 2020). Libraries were made using the immunoSEQ multiplex PCR assay. The table was pulled from immuneACCESS by TCRdb, which kept in-frame rearrangements only. Such tables lose some clones; where checked, under half of the loss comes from unresolved V genes, and the rest has no known cause. Counted in this sample were about 260,000 clones; about 86% of them appeared once. Approximately 4.3% of the sample comes from the top ten. The source material was PBMCs or T cells enriched from blood (not recorded which). The receptors stem from a man under 40 with acute COVID-19.

The chain employs TRBV27 and TRBJ1-6, with D possibly being TRBD1 (5 bases). Trimming removed 4 bases at V and 8 bases at J, with 18 bases between. The V gene's germline CDR1 is MNHEY and CDR2 SMNVEV (reference sequence). The CDR3 covers 16 residues. CDR3 nucleotides: TGTGCCAGCAGTTGGAAGACAGTGGGGCCCTATTCACCCCTCCACTTT. This encodes CASSWKTVGPYSPLHF.

The J gene is TRBJ2-1, the V gene TRBV27; weak D call: TRBD2 (6 bases). Trimming cost V 0 bases and J 9 bases, with 21 bases left between them. Germline CDR1 and CDR2: MNHEY and SMNVEV (reference sequence). This CDR3 is built from 17 residues. CDR3 bases: TGTGCCAGCAGTTTATCGACTACTAGCCGGACTATGGTTGAGCAGTTCTTC. It specifies CASSLSTTSRTMVEQFF.

This sequence joins TRBV30 and TRBJ2-2, with 7 bases identical to TRBD2. The CDR3 contains 15 residues. V lost 3 bases to trimming and J lost 0 bases; unmatched junction nucleotides: 4. Germline V CDR1 and CDR2: GTSNPN, SVGIG (reference sequence). CDR3 nucleotides: TGTGCCTGGAGACCCGGGACTACGAACACCGGGGAGCTGTTTTTT. Translated, it gives CAWRPGTTNTGELFF.

A single count supports this clone. The V and J genes are TRBV27 and TRBJ2-7; 8 nucleotides align to TRBD2. Trimming removed 5 bases from V and 5 bases from J; junction bases left unmatched: 11. From germline, CDR1 is MNHEY and CDR2 SMNVEV (reference sequence). This CDR3 has 15 amino acids. CDR3 sequence reads: CASSPSGLAGDEQYV. The CDR3 DNA reads as TGTGCCAGCAGTCCATCGGGGCTAGCGGGTGACGAGCAGTACGTC.

This clone showed up just once. V is TRBV30 and J is TRBJ1-2; possibly TRBD1 for D (5 bases). The CDR3 contains 11 residues. Per the germline V gene, CDR1 is GTSNPN and CDR2 is SVGIG (reference sequence). Trimming shortened V by 1 base and J by 6 bases, and 6 bases separated the two germline ends. CDR3 sequence reads: CAWSGRDGYTF. CDR3 DNA sequence: TGTGCCTGGAGTGGCAGGGATGGCTACACCTTC.

The V and J genes are TRBV20-1 and TRBJ2-1; perhaps TRBD2 as D (5 bases). Germline CDR1 DFQATT, CDR2 SNEGSKA (reference sequence). Trimming took 3 bases from V and 12 from J, leaving 15 bases between them. CDR3 size: 12 residues. The DNA for the CDR3 is TGCAGTGCTAGTCGGGATCGACAAGGGCAGTTCTTC. This codes for CSASRDRQGQFF.

The chain employs TRBV5-1 and TRBJ1-1; D remains unclear. CDR3 length: 12 residues. Germline CDR1 and CDR2: SGHRS and YFSETQ. Trimming left V 4 bases short and J 11 bases short, with 15 bases between. The CDR3 region is CASSPHGNVAFF. Here the CDR3 DNA reads TGCGCCAGCAGCCCACACGGGAATGTGGCTTTCTTT.

The V gene is TRBV5-5, the J gene TRBJ2-2; a weak D match, TRBD2 (6 bases). The CDR3 totals 14 residues. Per germline, CDR1 SGHKS and CDR2 YYEKEE (reference sequence). Trimming stripped 0 bases from V and 6 bases from J, with 9 bases between. The CDR3 DNA sequence: TGTGCCAGCAGCTTGGACGGAGGGCCCGGGGAGCTGTTTTTT. It encodes CASSLDGGPGELFF.

The J gene is TRBJ2-5, the V gene TRBV11-2, with D possibly TRBD2 on 7 matching bases. This CDR3 is built from 13 residues. The V end lost 6 bases, the J end lost 5 bases, and 13 bases lay between the germline ends. Per germline, CDR1 SGHAT and CDR2 FQNNGV. CDR3 sequence (DNA): TGTGCCAGCAGGGGCGGGGGCCGGGAGACCCAGTACTTC. It yields the protein CASRGGGRETQYF.

This chain links TRBV6-5 with TRBJ2-2, with a tentative D call TRBD2 (6 bases). This CDR3 has 13 amino acids. The V gene's germline CDR1 is MNHEY and CDR2 SVGAGI. V lost 6 bases to trimming and J lost 6 bases, with 11 bases between them. CDR3 nucleotide sequence: TGTGCCAGCAGCCGACTAGAGTCCGGGGAGCTGTTTTTT. Translation: CASSRLESGELFF.

The chain uses TRBV6-5 and TRBJ2-1, with D possibly being TRBD1 (5 bases). Germline values: CDR1 MNHEY, CDR2 SVGAGI. V was pared by 5 bases and J by 7 bases, with 12 bases between. This CDR3 is built from 13 residues. CDR3 loop: CASSPLGVNEQFF. The CDR3 nucleotides read TGTGCCAGCAGTCCCCTAGGGGTTAATGAGCAGTTCTTC.

The rearrangement links TRBV27 to TRBJ1-5; D unresolved. The ends were cut back, 6 bases at V and 6 bases at J, with 12 bases in the middle. Germline CDR1 and CDR2: MNHEY and SMNVEV (reference sequence). This CDR3 is built from 13 residues. The CDR3 bases are TGTGCCAGCAGCCGAAAGCCCGGTCAGCCCCAGCATTTT. Translating it yields CASSRKPGQPQHF.

This rearrangement joins TRBV11-3 to TRBJ2-7, with 7 bases identical to TRBD2. With 1 base clipped from V and 4 bases from J, the junction kept 10 bases outside the gene matches. The CDR3 is 16 residues long. Germline V lookup: CDR1 SGHNT, CDR2 YENEEA. CDR3 sequence (DNA): TGTGCCAGCAGCTTAGGGGAGGGGATGCGGGTATACGAGCAGTACGTC. Translating it yields CASSLGEGMRVYEQYV.

V is TRBV12-3 or TRBV12-4 and J is TRBJ1-1; weak D call: TRBD1 (5 bases). Trimming took 11 bases from V and 4 from J, leaving 11 bases between them. The CDR3 is made up of 11 amino acids. Here the CDR3 reads CASRVGTEAFF. CDR3 sequence (DNA): TGTGCCTCCAGGGTGGGCACTGAAGCTTTCTTT.

This clone has more than one count but fewer than ten. The chain recombines TRBV12-1 with TRBJ1-5; the listed D gene, TRBD1, was not tested against the DNA. TRBV12-1 is classified as a pseudogene. This CDR3 contains 19 residues. The DNA for the CDR3 is TGTGCCAGCAGCTTTCGGCCCCCAGAGGGGGAAGTGTTCAATCAGCCCCAGCATTTT. It yields the protein CASSFRPPEGEVFNQPQHF.

In DNA, the CDR3 is TGTGCCAGTAGTATGAGCGGGAGGCTATACAATGAGCAGTTCTTC. Its translation is CASSMSGRLYNEQFF. The chain carries TRBV19 and TRBJ2-1; 9 bases align to TRBD2. The trim removed 3 bases at V and 4 bases at J, leaving 4 bases unmatched. The CDR3 is made up of 15 amino acids. Germline-derived CDR1 and CDR2 are LNHDA and SQIVND (reference sequence). Filled out from reference TRBV19 and TRBJ2-1, the complete variable domain reads DGGITQSPKYLFRKEGQNVTLSCEQNLNHDAMYWYRQDPGQGLRLIYYSQIVNDFQKGDIAEGYSVSREKKESFPLTVTSAQKNPTAFYLCASSMSGRLYNEQFFGPGTRLTVL.

This chain joins TRBV4-1 and TRBJ1-4, with D possibly being TRBD1 (5 bases). Trimming left V 0 bases short and J 8 bases short, with 13 bases between. The CDR3 length is 15 residues. Germline-derived CDR1 and CDR2 are MGHRA and YSYEKL. DNA for the CDR3: TGCGCCAGCAGCCAAGAAACGGGGGAGGGGGAAAAACTGTTTTTT. This gives the protein CASSQETGEGEKLFF.

Comment on this clone: The junction departs from the called germline gene at one end, perhaps through a read error. V is TRBV5-1 and J is TRBJ2-2; maybe TRBD1 (5 bases). The CDR3 is 14 amino acids. Looked up from germline, CDR1 is SGHRS and CDR2 is YFSETQ. The CDR3 bases are TGTGCCAGCAGTTCTGGACAGAACACCGGGGAGCTGTTTTTT. This gives the protein CASSSGQNTGELFF.

This chain links TRBV9 with TRBJ1-6; possibly TRBD1 for D (5 bases). The germline V gene encodes CDR1 SGDLS and CDR2 YYNGEE. V was clipped by 3 bases and J by 4 bases, with 17 bases between them. This CDR3 is 17 amino acids long. The chain's CDR3 is CASSGGAGRKYNSPLHF. The CDR3 DNA is TGTGCCAGCAGCGGCGGGGCGGGACGGAAGTATAATTCACCCCTCCACTTT. Variable domain in full (rest from reference TRBV9 and TRBJ1-6): DSGVTQTPKHLITATGQRVTLRCSPRSGDLSVYWYQQSLDQGLQFLIQYYNGEERAKGNILERFSAQQFPDLHSELNLSSLELGDSALYFCASSGGAGRKYNSPLHFGNGTRLTVT.

This rearrangement joins TRBV6-2 or TRBV6-3 to TRBJ2-7, with a weak D call TRBD1 (5 bases). CDR3 length: 14 residues. The V end was cut by 4 bases, the J end by 0 bases, with 10 bases between. CDR1 and CDR2 (germline): MNHEY, SVGEGT. DNA of the CDR3: TGTGCCAGCAGTTCACCAAGGGGCTCCTACGAGCAGTACGTC. It is translated as CASSSPRGSYEQYV.

J is TRBJ1-2 and V is TRBV19; 10 nucleotides agree with TRBD1. The CDR3 spans 13 residues. Looked up from germline, CDR1 is LNHDA and CDR2 is SQIVND (reference sequence). Trimming took 4 bases from V and 8 from J; bases not matched to a gene: 4. The CDR3 loop reads CASSTDRGRGYTF. CDR3 DNA: TGTGCCAGTAGTACGGACAGGGGGAGAGGCTACACCTTC.

The table lists this clone with a few counts. At one end the junction does not follow the germline gene, possibly because of a read error. The V gene is TRBV5-1, the J gene TRBJ2-3, with 14 nucleotides matching TRBD2. The CDR3 has 16 residues. CDR1 and CDR2 (germline): SGHRS, YFSETQ. The CDR3 protein is CASSSPGLAGADTQYF. CDR3 coding DNA: TGTGCCAGCAGCTCTCCGGGACTAGCGGGGGCAGATACGCAGTATTTT.

The chain couples TRBV2 to TRBJ1-5; D may be TRBD1 (5 bases). CDR1 SNHLY and CDR2 FYNNEI come from the germline V gene. This CDR3 comprises 13 residues. The ends were cut back, 8 bases at V and 5 bases at J, with 13 bases in the middle. The CDR3 reads CASRGGRDQPQHF. The CDR3 DNA is TGTGCCAGCCGGGGGGGTAGGGATCAGCCCCAGCATTTT.

This rearrangement joins TRBV30 to TRBJ2-3, with D possibly being TRBD1 (5 bases). V gave up 5 bases and J gave up 0 bases, with 6 bases separating them. CDR3 length equals 12 residues. Germline V lookup: CDR1 GTSNPN, CDR2 SVGIG (reference sequence). The chain's CDR3 is CAWGASTDTQYF. In DNA form, the CDR3 reads TGTGCCTGGGGGGCTAGCACAGATACGCAGTATTTT. Filled out from reference TRBV30 and TRBJ2-3, the complete variable domain reads SQTIHQWPATLVQPVGSPLSLECTVEGTSNPNLYWYRQAAGRGLQLLFYSVGIGQISSEVPQNLSASRPQDRQFILSSKKLLLSDSGFYLCAWGASTDTQYFGPGTRLTVL.

This clone has more than one count but fewer than ten. CDR3 amino acids: CASRRQGAGNYGYTF. Written as DNA, the CDR3 is TGTGCCAGCAGGCGACAGGGGGCCGGCAACTATGGCTACACCTTC. The chain uses TRBV28 and TRBJ1-2; 10 nucleotides agree with TRBD1. The germline gives CDR1 MDHEN, CDR2 SYDVKM. V lost 6 bases and J lost 2; bases outside the gene matches: 6. The CDR3 loop spans 15 amino acids.

The gene calls are TRBV7-3 and TRBJ1-1; D unclear. V was pared by 2 bases and J by 4 bases, with 8 bases between. Germline CDR1 and CDR2: SGHTA and FQGTGA. The CDR3 is 13 residues long. CDR3 DNA: TGTGCCAGCAGCTTACAGGCGTTCACTGAAGCTTTCTTT. Encoded protein: CASSLQAFTEAFF.

The V gene is TRBV6-5, the J gene TRBJ1-5, with 10 bases that match TRBD1. The CDR3 runs to 15 residues. J was trimmed by 1 base and V by 6 bases; bases with no gene match: 3. Germline CDR1 and CDR2: MNHEY and SVGAGI. The CDR3 sequence: CASSWGQGSNQPQHF. Here the CDR3 DNA reads TGTGCCAGCAGCTGGGGACAGGGGAGCAATCAGCCCCAGCATTTT.

V usage is TRBV7-2 and J usage is TRBJ2-1, with 13 bases fitting TRBD2. With 4 bases clipped from V and 4 bases from J, the junction kept 4 bases outside the gene matches. The CDR3 consists of 16 residues. Germline V lookup: CDR1 SGHTA, CDR2 FQGNSA. The DNA for the CDR3 is TGTGCCAGCAGCTCAACTAGCGGGGGGGGATACAATGAGCAGTTCTTC. Amino acids: CASSSTSGGGYNEQFF.

CDR3 protein: CASSLAAGAGSEQFF. In DNA form, the CDR3 reads TGTGCCAGCAGCTTAGCGGCGGGAGCCGGTAGTGAGCAGTTCTTC. The chain is built from TRBV11-3 and TRBJ2-1, with 7 nucleotides matching TRBD2. V lost 1 base and J lost 9; bases outside the gene matches: 9. The germline V gene encodes CDR1 SGHNT and CDR2 YENEEA. The CDR3 has 15 amino acids.

V and J are TRBV4-1 and TRBJ1-6; 11 bases agree with TRBD1. Germline trimming cut 4 bases from V and 7 bases from J; bases unmatched to any gene: 6. The germline V gene has CDR1 MGHRA and CDR2 YSYEKL. The CDR3 covers 16 residues. The CDR3 bases are TGCGCCAGCAGCCTGGACAGGGGGCCTGGCAATTCACCCCTCCACTTT. Protein sequence: CASSLDRGPGNSPLHF.